This T cell receptor beta chain was identified in a study of glioma-infiltrating T cells. This clonotype was counted at least ten times. Its antigen is as yet unknown. Using RNA template, CDR3s of TCR alpha and beta were amplified with iRepertoire arm-PCR. Tissue mRNA or PBMC total RNA, about 90-400 ng, went into one-step reverse transcription and amplification. TCRdb itself ran the multiplex PCR reads through MiXCR, one entry per CDR3 protein. Here the sample spans 90,000 or so distinct CDR3 sequences, approximately 39% being singletons. Findings and limits, study-wide: CDR3 overlap between tissue and blood was very small.

This CDR3 spans 14 amino acids. J gave up 4 bases and V 5 bases, and 5 bases lay outside the gene matches. Germline lookup yields CDR1 MNHNS and CDR2 SASEGT. The source is a human donor with low-grade glioma or glioblastoma, undergoing nonglioma brain surgery, or in good health (not recorded which). V gene TRBV6-1 combines with J gene TRBJ1-5, with 7 bases fitting TRBD1. Input material: glioma tissue, nonneoplastic brain tissue, or PBMCs (not recorded which). CDR3 region: CASSTTGVNQPQHF. In DNA, the CDR3 is TGTGCCAGCAGTACTACAGGGGTTAATCAGCCCCAGCATTTT.